The rows below give T cell receptor beta chains drawn from one sample of a study of vaccination and CD4 T cells after COVID-19. Via MiXCR, TCRdb re-called the PCR reads, giving one row per CDR3 protein. The data show approximately 12,000 distinct CDR3 sequences, with 50% to 75% seen just once and about 8% held by the top ten. These receptors' targets are unknown. Sequenced: CD4+ T cells from blood, cultured in vitro. These TCRs come from a human donor who had recovered from COVID-19. Both conserved end residues are part of each CDR3. The D gene is left open where the match is weak. Some rows have no size entry. The others give once, few or many, or a class for an expanded clone.

size	V	D	J	DNA	CDR3
few	TRBV29-1	.	TRBJ2-7	TGCAGCGTTGGTGGGCCGACCTACGAGCAGTACTTC	CSVGGPTYEQYF
few	TRBV2	.	TRBJ1-5	TGTGCCAGCAGTGTAGAGAGCAATCAGCCCCAGCATTTT	CASSVESNQPQHF
.	TRBV7-2	.	TRBJ2-3	TGTGCCAGCAGCCGGACTAGCACAGATACGCAGTATTTT	CASSRTSTDTQYF
.	TRBV5-1	.	TRBJ2-7	TGCGCCAGCAGCTTGGCCGGCCAGCACTACGAGCAGTACTTC	CASSLAGQHYEQYF
.	TRBV18	.	TRBJ2-6	TGTGCCAGCTCCCTAACTCACGCCGGGGCCAACGTCCTGACTTTC	CASSLTHAGANVLTF
.	TRBV28	.	TRBJ2-1	TGTGCCAGCAGTAGATCGATAGCGGAGGGCTATGAGCAGTTCTTC	CASSRSIAEGYEQFF
.	TRBV5-1	TRBD2	TRBJ2-1	TGCGCCAGCAGGCCTATAGCGGGAGGGAGGAATGAGCAGTTCTTC	CASRPIAGGRNEQFF
few	TRBV6-4	TRBD2	TRBJ2-2	TGTGCCAGCAGTGACGGCGGGAGGGACACCGGGGAGCTGTTTTTT	CASSDGGRDTGELFF
.	TRBV7-2	.	TRBJ2-3	TGTGCCAGCAGCTTGGGAACCCCACAGCAGTATTTT	CASSLGTPQQYF
.	TRBV20-1	TRBD2	TRBJ2-3	TGCAGTGCTCTTAGCGGGAGAGCTCTTCATACGCAGTATTTT	CSALSGRALHTQYF
.	TRBV6-1	.	TRBJ1-1	TGTGCCAGCAGAAACACAAGGACTGAAGCTTTCTTT	CASRNTRTEAFF
.	TRBV7-2	TRBD2	TRBJ2-3	TGTGCCAGCAGCTTGAGTTTGACTAGCGGATACACAGATACGCAGTATTTT	CASSLSLTSGYTDTQYF
.	TRBV6-5	.	TRBJ1-5	TGTGCCAGCAGTTACGTTTCAGGGGCCATTCCCCAGCATTTT	CASSYVSGAIPQHF
.	TRBV27	TRBD1	TRBJ2-5	TGTGCCAGCAGTTCTGGGATTTCGGACAGGGGATTAGAGACCCAGTACTTC	CASSSGISDRGLETQYF
.	TRBV19	.	TRBJ2-5	TGTGCCAGTAGTTCCAGCCAAGAGACCCAGTACTTC	CASSSSQETQYF
.	TRBV20-1	.	TRBJ2-2	TGCAGTGCTACATCCCTGACTAGTAGTCGCACCGGGGAGCTGTTTTTT	CSATSLTSSRTGELFF
.	TRBV6-5	.	TRBJ2-6	TGTGCCAGCAGTTCAGGCGTCTCTGGGGCCAACGTCCTGACTTTC	CASSSGVSGANVLTF
few	TRBV2	TRBD2	TRBJ2-5	TGTGCCAGCATGGTTGATAGCGGGGGACAAGAGACCCAGTACTTC	CASMVDSGGQETQYF
.	TRBV7-8	TRBD1	TRBJ1-5	TGTGCCAGCAGCTTAGCTGGCCAGGGGGGTCAGCCCCAGCATTTT	CASSLAGQGGQPQHF
medium-sized	TRBV30	TRBD2	TRBJ2-7	TGTGCCTGGAGTGGAGGACTAGCGGGCCACGAGCAGTACTTC	CAWSGGLAGHEQYF
few	TRBV7-2	TRBD2	TRBJ2-2	TGTGCCAGCAGCTTAGCGGGAGGGGAGCCCGGGGAGCTGTTTTTT	CASSLAGGEPGELFF
once	TRBV7-2	TRBD2	TRBJ2-3	TGTGCCAGCAGACTAGCGGGAGGCACAGATACGCAGTATTTT	CASRLAGGTDTQYF
.	TRBV12-3/TRBV12-4	TRBD1	TRBJ2-2	TGTGCCAGCAGCCCTGACAGGGGGCGTATCGGGGAGCTGTTTTTT	CASSPDRGRIGELFF
.	TRBV6-4	TRBD1	TRBJ2-2	TGTGCCAGCAGTGAAGGACAGGGAAACACCGGGGAGCTGTTTTTT	CASSEGQGNTGELFF
.	TRBV7-3	.	TRBJ2-2	TGTGCCAGCAGCACAAACTCTAGGGGGAACACCGGGGAGCTGTTTTTT	CASSTNSRGNTGELFF
few	TRBV20-1	.	TRBJ2-3	TGCAGTGCAAAGAATTGGCACTCGCAGTATTTT	CSAKNWHSQYF
.	TRBV28	.	TRBJ1-1	TGTGCCACCACGTCGCCCGTGAACACTGAAGCTTTCTTT	CATTSPVNTEAFF
.	TRBV19	TRBD1	TRBJ1-5	TGTGCCAGTAATACAGGGGGCCAGCCCCAGCATTTT	CASNTGGQPQHF
.	TRBV27	TRBD2	TRBJ2-3	TGTGCCAGCAGTCCTCGACTAGCGGGAGTGTTTCCAGATACGCAGTATTTT	CASSPRLAGVFPDTQYF
few	TRBV6-1	.	TRBJ1-5	TGTGCCAGCAACGAGAATCAGGGGTATAGCAATCAGCCCCAGCATTTT	CASNENQGYSNQPQHF
.	TRBV10-2	.	TRBJ2-7	TGCGCCAGCAGTGAGGACAGTGAGTCATACGAGCAGTACTTC	CASSEDSESYEQYF
few	TRBV7-2	.	TRBJ1-5	TGTGCCAGCAGCCGTCTAGCCCAGGGCTACAATCAGCCCCAGCATTTT	CASSRLAQGYNQPQHF
.	TRBV29-1	TRBD1	TRBJ1-5	TGCAGCGTTGGACAGGGCGGGGGTCAGCCCCAGCATTTT	CSVGQGGGQPQHF
.	TRBV19	.	TRBJ1-6	TGTGCCAGTAGCCCAATAGGACGGGGCTCCTATAATTCACCCCTCCACTTT	CASSPIGRGSYNSPLHF
.	TRBV7-9	.	TRBJ2-7	TGTGCCAGCAGCTTAGCGGCGGGAACCTACGAGCAGTACTTC	CASSLAAGTYEQYF
few	TRBV18	TRBD1	TRBJ2-5	TGTGCCAGCTCACCTCAATGGACAGGGACAGAGACCCAGTACTTC	CASSPQWTGTETQYF
large	TRBV28	TRBD1	TRBJ1-1	TGTGCCAGCAGTTTATGGGACAGGGGGAACACTGAAGCTTTCTTT	CASSLWDRGNTEAFF
.	TRBV20-1	.	TRBJ2-2	TGCAGTGCTAGAGCTCCCGGCCGGAATCGGGAGCTGTTTTTT	CSARAPGRNRELFF
.	TRBV6-2/TRBV6-3	.	TRBJ1-5	TGTGCCAGCAGTTACTCATACGCTAGCAATCAGCCCCAGCATTTT	CASSYSYASNQPQHF
.	TRBV10-1	.	TRBJ2-3	TGCGCCAGCAGTTTGACTCGGGACACAGATACGCAGTATTTT	CASSLTRDTDTQYF
.	TRBV6-2/TRBV6-3	TRBD2	TRBJ2-1	TGTGCCAGCAGTTTTGAGCGGGAGGGCAATGAGCAGTTCTTC	CASSFEREGNEQFF
.	TRBV24-1	.	TRBJ1-2	TGTGCCACCAGTGATTTGGGGCAGCCCTATGGCTACACCTTC	CATSDLGQPYGYTF
few	TRBV19	TRBD1	TRBJ1-5	TGTGCCAGTAGGCTTTCCGGGACAGGGGGACATCAGCCCCAGCATTTT	CASRLSGTGGHQPQHF
.	TRBV18	.	TRBJ2-2	TGTGCCAGCTCACCACCACGGGGAAGTGACACCGGGGAGCTGTTTTTT	CASSPPRGSDTGELFF
.	TRBV10-2	.	TRBJ2-3	TGCGCCAGCAGACACACAGATACGCAGTATTTT	CASRHTDTQYF
.	TRBV6-1	.	TRBJ2-3	TGTGCCAGCAGCCCATGGGGGGATACGCAGTATTTT	CASSPWGDTQYF
.	TRBV6-2/TRBV6-3	.	TRBJ2-1	TGTGCCAGCATGAGCGGGACAGTCCGTCCCCCCTACAATGAGCAGTTCTTC	CASMSGTVRPPYNEQFF
.	TRBV6-1	TRBD1	TRBJ2-7	TGTGCCAGCAGACAGGGGGTTTGGCTTGGGTACGAGCAGTACTTC	CASRQGVWLGYEQYF
once	TRBV27	.	TRBJ2-7	TGTGCCAGCGGAACCTACGAGCAGTACTTC	CASGTYEQYF
.	TRBV20-1	.	TRBJ2-7	TGCAGTGCTAGAGATCCCCGGCGGGACCCTTACGAGCAGTACTTC	CSARDPRRDPYEQYF
.	TRBV7-9	.	TRBJ1-3	TGTGCCAGCAGCTTAGCGCCGCAGGGTGGAAACACCATATATTTT	CASSLAPQGGNTIYF
few	TRBV27	.	TRBJ2-5	TGTGCCAGCAGTTTACGCGGCCTATGGGAGACCCAGTACTTC	CASSLRGLWETQYF
once	TRBV7-9	.	TRBJ2-7	TGTGCCAGCAGCTTAGGGGACTTCCCCGACTACGAGCAGTACTTC	CASSLGDFPDYEQYF